The subject of this entry is one TCR beta chain. No antigen is known for it. A junction boundary mismatches the germline segment, possibly from a read error. No treatment had been received by any patient before thyroid surgery. Using T-cell receptor beta sequencing, the researchers looked back retrospectively at clinical samples from patients, gathered between about 2012 and 2018. In the germline V gene, CDR1 corresponds to SGHRS and CDR2 to YFSETQ. The CDR3 spans 13 residues, from the cysteine through the phenylalanine. Kept here is only the CDR3 DNA, which spans 39 bases and is read in frame from base 1. The method behind the library was PCR. The instrument was an Illumina HiSeq 4000. The TCR beta-chain CDR3 region of each patient was profiled by high-throughput sequencing. Processing in the source paper ran as follows. A classifier to discriminate distant-metastatic papillary thyroid cancer patients was built from CDR3 differences across clinicopathological groups. The Shannon index was used to measure repertoire diversity, and the Morisita-Horn index was used to measure how similar tumor and blood repertoires were. TCRdb applied fastp at Q25 and MiXCR to the public reads, then kept only in-frame beta chains. V and J calls and clone size were set by TCRdb, not the authors. This sample is represented by about 32,000 clones; around 7% of them were singletons. The ten largest clones capture around 44% of the sample.

The data originate from a study of metastatic and nonmetastatic thyroid tumors (dated by TCRdb to about 2020). In the study overall: Repertoires from peripheral blood and from tumor or nodule tissue samples of malignant and benign thyroid patients were compared. Beyond this particular receptor, the publication reports: TCR beta diversity was reported as significantly higher in malignant tumors than in benign nodules, in both blood and tumor samples.

The sequencing sample was made of blood. The chain was built from TRBV5-1 and TRBJ2-5; TRBD1 might be the D gene, on 5 matching bases. The sequence came from a female donor with papillary thyroid cancer or a benign thyroid nodule (not recorded which). Some clones in this sample may be carry-over from other donors' samples. The DNA sequence reads TGCTCCAGCAGCTTGTCGGACACGGAGACCCAGTACTTC. It specifies CSSSLSDTETQYF.